These 3 T cell receptor beta chains share one sample of origin, sequenced in a study of CD8 T cells in Susac syndrome. An amount of RNA that ranged from roughly 0.5 to 1 ug was reverse transcribed with random hexamers. From the immunoSEQ multiplex PCR reads, TCRdb called clonotypes with MiXCR, one entry per CDR3 protein. The sample includes fewer than 80,000 distinct CDR3 sequences, approximately 94% of them seen just once. Sequences were obtained from CD8+ T cells from PBMCs. These receptors were collected from a human donor with multiple sclerosis.

V and J are TRBV28 and TRBJ1-1; no clear D. Looked up from germline, CDR1 is MDHEN and CDR2 is SYDVKM. The CDR3 extends over 12 amino acids. The V end was cut by 3 bases, the J end by 5 bases, with 7 bases between. CDR3 bases: TGTGCCAGCAGTTTTCCGGGGACTGAAGCTTTCTTT. Translating it yields CASSFPGTEAFF.

This chain joins TRBV2 and TRBJ2-7; 9 bases line up with TRBD1. CDR3 length: 18 amino acids. Germline lookup yields CDR1 SNHLY and CDR2 FYNNEI. The V and J ends lost 1 base and 3 bases, in that order; junction bases with no gene match: 13. CDR3 sequence: CASSEGIDGTGPNYEQYF. The CDR3 DNA sequence: TGTGCCAGCAGTGAAGGTATCGATGGGACAGGGCCCAACTACGAGCAGTACTTC.

The gene calls are TRBV19 and TRBJ1-6; 9 nucleotides align to TRBD1. The CDR3 totals 13 residues. J gave up 8 bases and V 10 bases, and 6 bases lay outside the gene matches. The germline CDR1 and CDR2 sequences are LNHDA and SQIVND (reference sequence). The CDR3 reads CATSGQGDSPLHF. For the CDR3, the DNA is TGTGCCACATCGGGACAGGGTGATTCACCCCTCCACTTT.